This TCR beta chain was recovered during a study of breast tumors, draining lymph nodes, adjacent tissues. Findings of the study overall: That most tumor T cells come from lymph nodes remained unproven. Tumor and nontumor repertoires were significantly more similar in luminal-like than in basal-like breast cancer. Findings are consistent with lymph node origin and intratumoral expansion of most tumor T cells. Compared with lymph nodes, tumors were less diverse; compared with nontumor tissue, more.

With respect to this clonotype: Its antigen is not known. Relative to the germline gene, one junction end is altered; a read error may explain this.

Germline V lookup: CDR1 SGHTA, CDR2 FQGTGA. The CDR3 totals 14 residues. TCRdb reprocessed the multiplex PCR reads via MiXCR and lists one record per CDR3 protein. This sample has about 25,000 distinct CDR3 sequences, with under 30% found just once. Sequenced: breast tumor tissue. The clonotype comes from a female donor with breast cancer. Some clones in this sample may be carry-over from other donors' samples. The chain couples TRBV7-3 to TRBJ2-3, with D possibly matching TRBD2 (6 bases). The DNA for the CDR3 is TGTGCTAGCAGCTTAGGACCAGGAGGGGATACGCAGTATTTT. This sequence encodes CASSLGPGGDTQYF.